This T cell receptor beta chain was sequenced in a study of T-cell reconstitution after alpha-beta-depleted transplantation in children. Remarks on this clonotype: Its target is unknown.

A TCRbeta library incorporating unique molecular identifiers was prepared. TCRdb recomputed calls from the PCR reads with MiXCR, one row per CDR3 protein. The sample records around 420,000 distinct CDR3 sequences, around 15% being singletons. The CDR3 runs to 16 residues. CDR1 and CDR2 from the germline V gene are SQVTM and ANQGSEA. V lost 5 bases to trimming and J lost 1 base, with 18 bases between them. Whole-study results and caveats: T-cell numbers and diversity, one year after transplant, stemmed largely from T cells that were newly produced.

This rearrangement joins TRBV29-1 to TRBJ2-1; D might be TRBD2 (6 bases). This receptor was taken from a boy in the first two years of life who had a stem cell transplant for Wiskott-Aldrich syndrome, so the T cells may come from the graft donor. Material: PBMCs, mostly from graft donor cells, obtained 360 days after TCRalphabeta/CD19-depleted stem cell transplant. The CDR3 DNA is TGCAGCGTTATTGGTCCGGAGGGCAGTTCCTACAATGAGCAGTTCTTC. Protein sequence: CSVIGPEGSSYNEQFF.